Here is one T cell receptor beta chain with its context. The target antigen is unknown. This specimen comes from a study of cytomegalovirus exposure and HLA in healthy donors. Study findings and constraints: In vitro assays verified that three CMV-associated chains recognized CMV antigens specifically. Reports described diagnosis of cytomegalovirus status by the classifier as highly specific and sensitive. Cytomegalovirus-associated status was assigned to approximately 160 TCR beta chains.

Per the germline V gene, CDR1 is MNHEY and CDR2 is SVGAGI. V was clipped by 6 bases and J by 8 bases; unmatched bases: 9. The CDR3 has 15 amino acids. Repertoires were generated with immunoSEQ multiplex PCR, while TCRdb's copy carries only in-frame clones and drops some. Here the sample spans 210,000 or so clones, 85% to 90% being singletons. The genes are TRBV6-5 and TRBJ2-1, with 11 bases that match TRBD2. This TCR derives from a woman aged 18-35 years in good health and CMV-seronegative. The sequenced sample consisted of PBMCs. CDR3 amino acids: CASSLSGRASDEQFF. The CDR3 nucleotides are TGTGCCAGCAGCCTTAGCGGGAGGGCCTCCGATGAGCAGTTCTTC.